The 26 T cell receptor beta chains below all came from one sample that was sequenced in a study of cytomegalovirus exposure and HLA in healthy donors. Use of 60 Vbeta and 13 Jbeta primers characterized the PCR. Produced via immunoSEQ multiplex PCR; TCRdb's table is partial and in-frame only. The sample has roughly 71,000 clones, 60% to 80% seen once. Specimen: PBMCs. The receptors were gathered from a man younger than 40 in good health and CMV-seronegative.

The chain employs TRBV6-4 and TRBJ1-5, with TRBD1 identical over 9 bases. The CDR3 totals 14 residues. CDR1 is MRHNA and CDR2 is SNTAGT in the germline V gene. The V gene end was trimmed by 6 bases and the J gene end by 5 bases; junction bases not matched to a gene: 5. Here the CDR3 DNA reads TGTGCCAGCAGCCGGGACAGGGTCGATCAGCCCCAGCATTTT. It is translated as CASSRDRVDQPQHF.

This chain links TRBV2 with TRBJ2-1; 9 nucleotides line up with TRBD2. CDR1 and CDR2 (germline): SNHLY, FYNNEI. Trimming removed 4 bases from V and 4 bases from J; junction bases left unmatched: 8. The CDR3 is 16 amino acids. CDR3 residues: CASSVGLAGTYNEQFF. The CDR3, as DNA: TGTGCCAGCAGTGTCGGGCTAGCGGGGACTTACAATGAGCAGTTCTTC. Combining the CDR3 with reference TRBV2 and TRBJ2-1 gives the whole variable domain EPEVTQTPSHQVTQMGQEVILRCVPISNHLYFYWYRQILGQKVEFLVSFYNNEISEKSEIFDDQFSVERPDGSNFTLKIRSTKLEDSAMYFCASSVGLAGTYNEQFFGPGTRLTVL.

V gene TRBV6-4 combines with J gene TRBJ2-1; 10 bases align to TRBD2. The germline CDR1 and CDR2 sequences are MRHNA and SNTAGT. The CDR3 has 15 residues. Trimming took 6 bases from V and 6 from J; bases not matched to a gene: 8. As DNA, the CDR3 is TGTGCCAGCAGCCAAGGACTAGCGGATGGCAATGAGCAGTTCTTC. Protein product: CASSQGLADGNEQFF.

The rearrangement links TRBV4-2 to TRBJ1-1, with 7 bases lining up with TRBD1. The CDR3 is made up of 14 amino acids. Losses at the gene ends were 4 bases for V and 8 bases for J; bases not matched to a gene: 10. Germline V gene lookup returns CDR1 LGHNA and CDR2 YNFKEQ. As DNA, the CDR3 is TGTGCCAGCAGCCTAGCGAACAGGGGTTCCGAAGCTTTCTTT. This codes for CASSLANRGSEAFF.

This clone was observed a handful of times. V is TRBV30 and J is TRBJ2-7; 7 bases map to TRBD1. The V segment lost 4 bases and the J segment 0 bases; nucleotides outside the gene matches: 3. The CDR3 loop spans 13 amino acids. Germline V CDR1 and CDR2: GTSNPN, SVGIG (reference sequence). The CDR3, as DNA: TGTGCCTGGAAACGGGACAGCTCCTACGAGCAGTACTTC. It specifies CAWKRDSSYEQYF.

CDR3 loop: CAWSVGSRREQYF. The CDR3 coding sequence is TGTGCCTGGAGTGTAGGTAGCCGCCGCGAGCAGTACTTC. V and J are TRBV30 and TRBJ2-7; D not certain. This CDR3 is 13 amino acids long. Trimming stripped 0 bases from V and 6 bases from J, with 12 bases between. Germline values: CDR1 GTSNPN, CDR2 SVGIG (reference sequence).

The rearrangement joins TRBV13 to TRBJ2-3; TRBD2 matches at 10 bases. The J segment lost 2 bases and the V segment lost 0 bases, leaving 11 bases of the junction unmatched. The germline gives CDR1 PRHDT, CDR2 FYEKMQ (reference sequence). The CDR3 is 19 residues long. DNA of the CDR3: TGTGCCAGCAGCTTAGGCCACCTCCCCGGGACTAGCGTCACAGATACGCAGTATTTT. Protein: CASSLGHLPGTSVTDTQYF.

The CDR3 reads CASSLSQGTEAFF. The CDR3 nucleotides are TGTGCCAGCAGCTTATCCCAGGGGACTGAAGCTTTCTTT. The genes are TRBV7-8 and TRBJ1-1; D might be TRBD1 (6 bases). Germline-derived CDR1 and CDR2 are SGHVS and FQNEAQ. The CDR3 is made up of 13 amino acids. The V and J ends lost 2 bases and 5 bases respectively, with 9 bases between them. Combining the CDR3 with reference TRBV7-8 and TRBJ1-1 gives the whole variable domain GAGVSQSPRYKVAKRGQDVALRCDPISGHVSLFWYQQALGQGPEFLTYFQNEAQLDKSGLPSDRFFAERPEGSVSTLKIQRTQQEDSAVYLCASSLSQGTEAFFGQGTRLTVV.

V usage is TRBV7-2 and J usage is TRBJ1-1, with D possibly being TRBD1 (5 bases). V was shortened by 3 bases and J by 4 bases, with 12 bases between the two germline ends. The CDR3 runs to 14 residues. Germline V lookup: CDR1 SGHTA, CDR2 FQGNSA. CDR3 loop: CASSLNRWGTEAFF. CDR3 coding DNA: TGTGCCAGCAGCTTGAACAGGTGGGGCACTGAAGCTTTCTTT.

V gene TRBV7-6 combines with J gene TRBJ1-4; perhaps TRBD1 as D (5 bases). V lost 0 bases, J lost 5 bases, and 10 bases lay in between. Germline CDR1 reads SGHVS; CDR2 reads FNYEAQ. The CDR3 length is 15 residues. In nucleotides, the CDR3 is TGTGCCAGCAGCTTAGCGGGGCCGCGCAATGAAAAACTGTTTTTT. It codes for CASSLAGPRNEKLFF.

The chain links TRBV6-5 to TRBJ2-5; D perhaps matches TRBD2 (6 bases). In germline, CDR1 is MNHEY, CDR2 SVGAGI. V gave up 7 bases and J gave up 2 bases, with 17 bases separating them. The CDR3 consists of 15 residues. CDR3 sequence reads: CASTYGWGLQETQYF. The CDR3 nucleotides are TGTGCCAGCACCTACGGATGGGGACTGCAAGAGACCCAGTACTTC.

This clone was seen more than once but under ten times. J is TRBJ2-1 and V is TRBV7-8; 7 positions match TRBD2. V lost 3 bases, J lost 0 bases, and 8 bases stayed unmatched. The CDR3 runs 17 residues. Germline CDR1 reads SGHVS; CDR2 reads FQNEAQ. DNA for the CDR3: TGTGCCAGCAGCTTCTCGGGGGAGGGGAGCTCCTACAATGAGCAGTTCTTC. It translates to CASSFSGEGSSYNEQFF.

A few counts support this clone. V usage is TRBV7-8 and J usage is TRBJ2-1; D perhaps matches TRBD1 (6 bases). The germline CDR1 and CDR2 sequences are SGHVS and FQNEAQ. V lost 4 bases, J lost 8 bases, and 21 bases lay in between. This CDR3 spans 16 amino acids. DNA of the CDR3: TGTGCCAGCAGCTACACAGGGAACGTCGCTGGGGATGAGCAGTTCTTC. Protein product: CASSYTGNVAGDEQFF.

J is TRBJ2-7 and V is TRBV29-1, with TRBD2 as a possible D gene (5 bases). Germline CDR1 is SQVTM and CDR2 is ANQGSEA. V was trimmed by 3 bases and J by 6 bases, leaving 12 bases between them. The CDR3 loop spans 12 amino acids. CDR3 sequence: CSVERVRGEQYF. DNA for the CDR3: TGCAGCGTTGAGAGGGTTCGGGGCGAGCAGTACTTC.

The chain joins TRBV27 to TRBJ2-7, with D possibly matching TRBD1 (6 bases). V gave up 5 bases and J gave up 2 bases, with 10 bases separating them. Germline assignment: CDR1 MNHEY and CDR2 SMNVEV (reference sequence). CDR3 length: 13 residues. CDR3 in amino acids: CASSVTGTYEQYF. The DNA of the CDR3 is TGTGCCAGCAGTGTCACAGGGACCTACGAGCAGTACTTC.

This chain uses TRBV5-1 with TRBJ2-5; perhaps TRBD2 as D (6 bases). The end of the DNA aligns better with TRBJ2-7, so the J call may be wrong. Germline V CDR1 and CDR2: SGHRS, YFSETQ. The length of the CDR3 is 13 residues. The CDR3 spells CASSLAGGNEQYF. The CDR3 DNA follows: TGCGCCAGCAGCTTGGCCGGAGGGAACGAGCAGTACTTC.

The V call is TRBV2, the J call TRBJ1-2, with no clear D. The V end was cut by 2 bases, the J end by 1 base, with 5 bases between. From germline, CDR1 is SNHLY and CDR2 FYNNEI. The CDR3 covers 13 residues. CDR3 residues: CASSELVNYGYTF. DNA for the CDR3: TGTGCCAGCAGTGAACTCGTTAACTATGGCTACACCTTC.

The CDR3 region is CASSSLTGQETQYF. DNA for the CDR3: TGCGCCAGCAGCTCGTTGACAGGGCAGGAGACCCAGTACTTC. The rearrangement uses TRBV5-1 and TRBJ2-5, with 7 nucleotides matching TRBD1. V lost 3 bases and J lost 5; bases outside the gene matches: 7. The CDR3 covers 14 residues. Germline CDR1 and CDR2: SGHRS and YFSETQ.

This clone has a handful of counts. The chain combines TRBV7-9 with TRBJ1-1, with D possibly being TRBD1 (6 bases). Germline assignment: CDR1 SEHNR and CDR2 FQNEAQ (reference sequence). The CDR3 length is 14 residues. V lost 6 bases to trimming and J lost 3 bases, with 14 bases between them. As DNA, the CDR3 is TGTGCCAGCAGAAGGGGGGGGGCGGACACTGAAGCTTTCTTT. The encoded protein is CASRRGGADTEAFF.

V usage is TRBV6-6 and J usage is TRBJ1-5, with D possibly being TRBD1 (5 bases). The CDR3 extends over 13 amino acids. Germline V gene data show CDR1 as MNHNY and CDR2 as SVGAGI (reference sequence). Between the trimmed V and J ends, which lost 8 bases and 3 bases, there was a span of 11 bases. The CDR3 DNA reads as TGTGCCAGCCAACAGGTAGCCAATCAGCCCCAGCATTTT. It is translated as CASQQVANQPQHF.

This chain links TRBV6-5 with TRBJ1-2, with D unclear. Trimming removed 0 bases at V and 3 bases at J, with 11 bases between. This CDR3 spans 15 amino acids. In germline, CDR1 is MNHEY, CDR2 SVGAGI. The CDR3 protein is CASSYSGILDYGYTF. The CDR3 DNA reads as TGTGCCAGCAGTTACTCCGGTATTCTCGACTATGGCTACACCTTC.

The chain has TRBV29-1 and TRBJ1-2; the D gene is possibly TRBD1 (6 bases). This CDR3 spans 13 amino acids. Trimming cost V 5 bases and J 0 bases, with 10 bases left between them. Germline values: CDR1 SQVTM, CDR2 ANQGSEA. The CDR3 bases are TGCAGCGTTTACGACAGGACTAACTATGGCTACACCTTC. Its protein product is CSVYDRTNYGYTF.

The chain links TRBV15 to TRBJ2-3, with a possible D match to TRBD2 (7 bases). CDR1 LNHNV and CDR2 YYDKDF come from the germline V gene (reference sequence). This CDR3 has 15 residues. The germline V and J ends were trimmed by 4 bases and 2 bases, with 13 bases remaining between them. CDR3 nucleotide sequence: TGTGCCACCAGCAACAGGGCGGGAGACACAGATACGCAGTATTTT. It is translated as CATSNRAGDTDTQYF. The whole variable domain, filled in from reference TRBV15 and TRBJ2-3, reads DAMVIQNPRYQVTQFGKPVTLSCSQTLNHNVMYWYQQKSSQAPKLLFHYYDKDFNNEADTPDNFQSRRPNTSFCFLDIRSPGLGDTAMYLCATSNRAGDTDTQYFGPGTRLTVL.

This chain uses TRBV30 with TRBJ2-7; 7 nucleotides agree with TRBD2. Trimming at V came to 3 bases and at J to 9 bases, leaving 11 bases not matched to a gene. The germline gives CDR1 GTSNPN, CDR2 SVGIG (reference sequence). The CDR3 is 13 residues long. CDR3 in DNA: TGTGCCTGGAGCCCACCGGCGGGGGTCCGGCAGTACTTC. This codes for CAWSPPAGVRQYF.

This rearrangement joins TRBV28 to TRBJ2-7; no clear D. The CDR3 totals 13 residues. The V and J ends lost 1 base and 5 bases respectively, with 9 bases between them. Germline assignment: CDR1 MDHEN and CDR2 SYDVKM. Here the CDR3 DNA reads TGTGCCAGCAGTTTATCTGGGCCCCACGAGCAGTACTTC. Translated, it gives CASSLSGPHEQYF.

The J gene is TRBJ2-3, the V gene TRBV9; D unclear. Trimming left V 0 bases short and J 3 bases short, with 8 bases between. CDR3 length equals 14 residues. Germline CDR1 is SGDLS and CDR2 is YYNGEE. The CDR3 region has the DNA TGTGCCAGCAGCGTAGCCGGTTTAACAGATACGCAGTATTTT. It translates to CASSVAGLTDTQYF.